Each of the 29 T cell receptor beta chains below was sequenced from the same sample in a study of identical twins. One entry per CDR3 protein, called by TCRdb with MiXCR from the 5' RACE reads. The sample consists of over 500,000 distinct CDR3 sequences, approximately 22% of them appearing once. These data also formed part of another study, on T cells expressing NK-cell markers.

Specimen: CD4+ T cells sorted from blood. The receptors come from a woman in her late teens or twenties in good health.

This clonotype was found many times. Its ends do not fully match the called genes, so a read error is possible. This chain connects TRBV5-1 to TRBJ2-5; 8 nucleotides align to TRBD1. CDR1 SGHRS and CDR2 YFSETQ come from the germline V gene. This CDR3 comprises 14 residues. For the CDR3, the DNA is TGCGCCAGCAGCTTCGGACAGGGCAGAGAGCCCCAGTACTTC. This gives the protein CASSFGQGREPQYF.

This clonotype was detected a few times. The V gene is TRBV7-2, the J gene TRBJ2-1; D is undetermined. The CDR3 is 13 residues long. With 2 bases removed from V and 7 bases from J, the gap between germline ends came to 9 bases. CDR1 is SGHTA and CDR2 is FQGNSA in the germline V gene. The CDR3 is CASSLSRLNEQFF. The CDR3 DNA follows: TGTGCCAGCAGCTTAAGTCGGTTGAATGAGCAGTTCTTC.

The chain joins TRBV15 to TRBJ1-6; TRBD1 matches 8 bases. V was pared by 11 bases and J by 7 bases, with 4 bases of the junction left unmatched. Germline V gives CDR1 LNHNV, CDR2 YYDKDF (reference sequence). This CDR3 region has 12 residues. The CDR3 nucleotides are TGTGCCCCGACAGGGGAAAATTCACCCCTCCACTTT. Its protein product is CAPTGENSPLHF.

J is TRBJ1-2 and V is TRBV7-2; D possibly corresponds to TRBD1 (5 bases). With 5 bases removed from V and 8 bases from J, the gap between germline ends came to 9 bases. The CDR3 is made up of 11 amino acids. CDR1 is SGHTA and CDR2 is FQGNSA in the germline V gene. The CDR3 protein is CASSLHRGYTF. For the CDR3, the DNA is TGTGCCAGCAGCCTTCACAGGGGCTACACCTTC.

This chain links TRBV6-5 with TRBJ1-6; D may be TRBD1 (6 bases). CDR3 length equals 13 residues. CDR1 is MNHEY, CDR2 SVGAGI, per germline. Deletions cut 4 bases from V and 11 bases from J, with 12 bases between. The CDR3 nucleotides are TGTGCCAGCAGTTTTTCAGGGGTTACACCCCTCCACTTT. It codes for CASSFSGVTPLHF.

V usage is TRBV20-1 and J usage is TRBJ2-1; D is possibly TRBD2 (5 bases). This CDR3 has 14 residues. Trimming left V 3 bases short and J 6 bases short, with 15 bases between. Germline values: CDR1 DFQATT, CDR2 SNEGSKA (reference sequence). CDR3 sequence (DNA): TGCAGTGCTAGGCCCTACGGACTCACCAATGAGCAGTTCTTC. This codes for CSARPYGLTNEQFF.

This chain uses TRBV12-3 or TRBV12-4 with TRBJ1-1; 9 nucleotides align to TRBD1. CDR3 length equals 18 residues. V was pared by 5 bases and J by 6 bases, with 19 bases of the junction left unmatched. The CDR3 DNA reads TGTGCCAGCAGTCCTACATTCGGGGGGGGACAGGGACTCTCTGAAGCTTTCTTT. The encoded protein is CASSPTFGGGQGLSEAFF.

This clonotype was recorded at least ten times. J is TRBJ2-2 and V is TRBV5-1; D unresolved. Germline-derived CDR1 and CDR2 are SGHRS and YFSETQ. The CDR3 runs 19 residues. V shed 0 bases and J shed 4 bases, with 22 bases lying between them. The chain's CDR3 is CASSLARAWGTRGTGELFF. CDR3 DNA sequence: TGCGCCAGCAGCTTGGCCCGTGCCTGGGGAACTCGAGGCACCGGGGAGCTGTTTTTT.

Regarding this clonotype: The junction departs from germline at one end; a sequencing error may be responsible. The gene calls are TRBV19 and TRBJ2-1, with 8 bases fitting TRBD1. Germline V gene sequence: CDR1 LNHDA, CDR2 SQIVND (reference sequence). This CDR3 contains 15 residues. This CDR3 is CASSPLDRGGNQQFF. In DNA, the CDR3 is TGTGCCAGTAGTCCACTTGACAGGGGAGGCAATCAGCAGTTCTTC. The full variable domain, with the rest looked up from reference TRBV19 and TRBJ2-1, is DGGITQSPKYLFRKEGQNVTLSCEQNLNHDAMYWYRQDPGQGLRLIYYSQIVNDFQKGDIAEGYSVSREKKESFPLTVTSAQKNPTAFYLCASSPLDRGGNQQFFGPGTRLTVL.

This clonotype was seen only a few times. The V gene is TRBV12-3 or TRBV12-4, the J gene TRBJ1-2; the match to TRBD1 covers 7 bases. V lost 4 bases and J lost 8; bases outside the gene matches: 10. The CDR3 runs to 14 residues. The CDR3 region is CASSSLDRSAGYTF. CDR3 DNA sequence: TGTGCCAGCAGTTCCCTGGACAGGTCGGCCGGCTACACCTTC.

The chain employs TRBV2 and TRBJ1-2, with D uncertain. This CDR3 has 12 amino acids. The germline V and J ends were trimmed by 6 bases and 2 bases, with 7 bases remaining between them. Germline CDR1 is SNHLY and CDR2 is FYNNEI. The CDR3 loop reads CASSVSNYGYTF. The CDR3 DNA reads TGTGCCAGCAGCGTCAGCAACTATGGCTACACCTTC.

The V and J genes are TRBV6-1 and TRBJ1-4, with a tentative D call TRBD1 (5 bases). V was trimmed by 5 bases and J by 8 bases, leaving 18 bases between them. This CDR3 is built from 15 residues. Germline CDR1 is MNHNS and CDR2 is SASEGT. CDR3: CASSLGLGRREKLFF. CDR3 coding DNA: TGTGCCAGCAGTCTAGGTTTGGGGCGCAGAGAAAAACTGTTTTTT.

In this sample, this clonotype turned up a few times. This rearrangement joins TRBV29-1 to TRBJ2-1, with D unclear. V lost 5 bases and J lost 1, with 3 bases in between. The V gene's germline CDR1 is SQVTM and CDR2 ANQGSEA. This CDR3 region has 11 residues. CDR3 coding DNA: TGCAGCGTTCAGTCCTACAATGAGCAGTTCTTC. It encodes CSVQSYNEQFF.

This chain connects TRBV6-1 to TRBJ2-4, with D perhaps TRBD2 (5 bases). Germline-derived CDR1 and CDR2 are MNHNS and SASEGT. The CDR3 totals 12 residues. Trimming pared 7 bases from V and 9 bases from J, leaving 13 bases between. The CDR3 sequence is CASTRGGGIQYF. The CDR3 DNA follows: TGTGCCAGCACTCGAGGAGGTGGCATTCAGTACTTC.

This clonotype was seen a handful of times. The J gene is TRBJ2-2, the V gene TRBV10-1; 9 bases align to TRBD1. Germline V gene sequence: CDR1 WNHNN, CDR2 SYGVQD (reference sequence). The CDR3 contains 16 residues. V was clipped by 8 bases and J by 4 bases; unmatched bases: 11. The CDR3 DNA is TGCGCCAGCTACCCTCGGACGGACAGGGGCACCGGGGAGCTGTTTTTT. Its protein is CASYPRTDRGTGELFF.

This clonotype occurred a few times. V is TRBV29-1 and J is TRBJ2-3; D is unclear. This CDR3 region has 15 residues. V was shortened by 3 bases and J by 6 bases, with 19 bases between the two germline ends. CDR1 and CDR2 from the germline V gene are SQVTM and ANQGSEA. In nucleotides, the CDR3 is TGCAGCGTTGATAGCCTCACCCGGGTGGGCGATACGCAGTATTTT. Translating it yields CSVDSLTRVGDTQYF.

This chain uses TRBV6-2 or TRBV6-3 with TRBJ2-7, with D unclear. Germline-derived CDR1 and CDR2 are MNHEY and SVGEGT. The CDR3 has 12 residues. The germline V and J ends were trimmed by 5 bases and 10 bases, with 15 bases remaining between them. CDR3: CASSPRPVRQYF. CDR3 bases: TGTGCCAGCAGTCCCCGCCCCGTTCGACAGTACTTC.

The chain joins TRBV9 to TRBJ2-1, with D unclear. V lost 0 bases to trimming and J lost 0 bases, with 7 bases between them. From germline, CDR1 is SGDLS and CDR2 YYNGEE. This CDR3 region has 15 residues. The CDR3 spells CASSVEDGSYNEQFF. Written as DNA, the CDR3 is TGTGCCAGCAGCGTAGAAGATGGCTCCTACAATGAGCAGTTCTTC.

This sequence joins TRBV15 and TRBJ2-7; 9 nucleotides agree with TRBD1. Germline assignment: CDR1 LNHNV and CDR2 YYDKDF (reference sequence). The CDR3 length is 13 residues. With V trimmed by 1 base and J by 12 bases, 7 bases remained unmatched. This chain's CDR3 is CATSRGTGANRYF. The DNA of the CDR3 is TGTGCCACCAGCAGAGGGACAGGGGCCAACCGGTACTTC.

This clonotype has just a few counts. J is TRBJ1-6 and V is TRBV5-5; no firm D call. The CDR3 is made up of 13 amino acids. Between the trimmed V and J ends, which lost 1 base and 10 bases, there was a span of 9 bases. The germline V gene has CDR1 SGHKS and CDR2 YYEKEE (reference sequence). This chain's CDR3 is CASSLLPESPLHF. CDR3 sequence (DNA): TGTGCCAGCAGCTTGTTGCCGGAATCACCCCTCCACTTT.

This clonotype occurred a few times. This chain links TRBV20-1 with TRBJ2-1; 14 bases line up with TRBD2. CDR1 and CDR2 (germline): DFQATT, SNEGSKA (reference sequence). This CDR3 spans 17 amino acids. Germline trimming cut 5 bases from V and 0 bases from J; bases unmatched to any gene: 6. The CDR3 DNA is TGCAGTGCTTCGGGACTAGCGGGGGCGAGCTCCTACAATGAGCAGTTCTTC. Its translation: CSASGLAGASSYNEQFF.

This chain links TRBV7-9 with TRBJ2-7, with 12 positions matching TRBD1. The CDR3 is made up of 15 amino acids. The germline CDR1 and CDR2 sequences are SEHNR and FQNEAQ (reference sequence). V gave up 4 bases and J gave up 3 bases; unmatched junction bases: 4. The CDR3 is CASSSGTGGRYEQYF. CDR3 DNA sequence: TGTGCCAGCAGCTCCGGGACAGGGGGCCGCTACGAGCAGTACTTC.

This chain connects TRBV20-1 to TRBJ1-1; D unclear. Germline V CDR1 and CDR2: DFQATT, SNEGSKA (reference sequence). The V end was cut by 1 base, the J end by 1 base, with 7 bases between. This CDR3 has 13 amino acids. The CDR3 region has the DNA TGCAGTGCTAGAGTCTGGGGGAACACTGAAGCTTTCTTT. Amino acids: CSARVWGNTEAFF.

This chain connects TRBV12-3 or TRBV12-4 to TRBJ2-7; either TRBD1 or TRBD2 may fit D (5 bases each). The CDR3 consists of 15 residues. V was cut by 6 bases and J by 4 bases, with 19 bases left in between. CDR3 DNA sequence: TGTGCCAGCAGAGACGGGACGGAATATCTATACGAGCAGTACTTC. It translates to CASRDGTEYLYEQYF.

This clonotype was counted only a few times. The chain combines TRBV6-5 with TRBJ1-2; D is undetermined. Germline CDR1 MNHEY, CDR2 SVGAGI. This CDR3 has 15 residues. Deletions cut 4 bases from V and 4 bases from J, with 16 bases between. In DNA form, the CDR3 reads TGTGCCAGCAGTTCTACCGGCCGCCCCTTCTATGGCTACACCTTC. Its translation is CASSSTGRPFYGYTF.

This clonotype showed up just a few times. In DNA form, the CDR3 reads TGTGCCAGCAGTCCCGGACAGGGGGGGGTGAATGAGCAGTTCTTC. This translates into CASSPGQGGVNEQFF. V usage is TRBV6-1 and J usage is TRBJ2-1; 10 bases match TRBD1. This CDR3 is 15 amino acids long. V dropped 5 bases and J dropped 7; count of bases not matched to a gene: 8. Germline CDR1 MNHNS, CDR2 SASEGT.

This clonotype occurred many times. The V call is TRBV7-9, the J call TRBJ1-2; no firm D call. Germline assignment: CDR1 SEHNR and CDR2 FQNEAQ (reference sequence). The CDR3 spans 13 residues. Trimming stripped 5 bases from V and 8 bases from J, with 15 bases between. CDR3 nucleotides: TGTGCCAGCAGCCCACAGTCCTCTAAGGGCTACACCTTC. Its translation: CASSPQSSKGYTF.

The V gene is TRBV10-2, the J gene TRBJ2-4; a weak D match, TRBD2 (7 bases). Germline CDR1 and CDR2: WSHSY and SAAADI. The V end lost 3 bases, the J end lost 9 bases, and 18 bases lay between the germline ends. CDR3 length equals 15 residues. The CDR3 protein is CASSDRRGGRVIQYF. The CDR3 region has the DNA TGCGCCAGCAGTGATAGGAGGGGGGGCCGGGTCATTCAGTACTTC.

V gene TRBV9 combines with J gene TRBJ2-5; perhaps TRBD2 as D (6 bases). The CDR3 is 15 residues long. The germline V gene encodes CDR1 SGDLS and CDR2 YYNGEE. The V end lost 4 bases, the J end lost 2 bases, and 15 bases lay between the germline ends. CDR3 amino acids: CASSPAGGLQETQYF. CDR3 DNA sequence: TGTGCCAGCAGCCCCGCTGGAGGGCTACAAGAGACCCAGTACTTC.